One and the same sample provided the 3 T cell receptor beta chains below, sequenced in a study of OX40 agonist ivuxolimab in advanced cancers. Here immunoSEQ multiplex PCR was the method, and the copy in TCRdb shows in-frame clones only, minus some. This sample has around 100,000 clones, with more than 85% found just once. Sequencing was performed on CD4+ or CD8+ T cells sorted from blood, taken in a trial of the OX40 agonist ivuxolimab. These receptors were taken from an adult with an advanced solid tumor such as melanoma, head and neck, liver or kidney cancer.

The V call is TRBV5-1, the J call TRBJ1-1; tentatively, D is TRBD1 (6 bases). V was clipped by 0 bases and J by 6 bases, with 15 bases between them. Germline loops: CDR1 SGHRS, CDR2 YFSETQ. The CDR3 consists of 15 residues. The CDR3 spells CASSLAPLTGSEAFF. The CDR3 DNA follows: TGCGCCAGCAGCTTGGCCCCTCTAACAGGGTCTGAAGCTTTCTTT.

The chain links TRBV4-2 to TRBJ2-1; no firm D call. The V gene's germline CDR1 is LGHNA and CDR2 YNFKEQ. V dropped 7 bases and J dropped 7 bases, with 11 bases sitting between them. This CDR3 comprises 12 residues. This chain's CDR3 is CASNRAINEQFF. In DNA, the CDR3 is TGTGCCAGCAACCGGGCCATTAATGAGCAGTTCTTC.

For this clone: One end of the junction fails to match germline, which may point to a read error. The chain uses TRBV11-2 and TRBJ1-1, with 7 positions matching TRBD1. Germline assignment: CDR1 SGHAT and CDR2 FQNNGV. The CDR3 loop spans 14 amino acids. CDR3 sequence reads: CASSSPGTDLKNHF. The CDR3, as DNA: TGTGCCAGCAGCTCGCCGGGGACAGATCTCAAAAACCACTTT. Full variable domain (rest looked up from reference TRBV11-2 and TRBJ1-1): EAGVAQSPRYKIIEKRQSVAFWCNPISGHATLYWYQQILGQGPKLLIQFQNNGVVDDSQLPKDRFSAERLKGVDSTLKIQPAKLEDSAVYLCASSSPGTDLKNHFGQGTRLTVV.